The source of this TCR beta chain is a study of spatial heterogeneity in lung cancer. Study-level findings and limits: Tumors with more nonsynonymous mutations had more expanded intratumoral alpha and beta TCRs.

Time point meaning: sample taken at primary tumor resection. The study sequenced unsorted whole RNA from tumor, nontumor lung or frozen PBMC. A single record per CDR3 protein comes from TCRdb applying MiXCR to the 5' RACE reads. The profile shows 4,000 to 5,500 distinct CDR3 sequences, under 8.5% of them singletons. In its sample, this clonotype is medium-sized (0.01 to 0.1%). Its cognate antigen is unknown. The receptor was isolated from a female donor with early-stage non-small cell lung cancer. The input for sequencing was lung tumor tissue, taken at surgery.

The CDR3 bases are TGTGCCAGCAGCTTACGCCCGGCAGGGTCATCCTACGAGCAGTACTTC. This gives the protein CASSLRPAGSSYEQYF. This rearrangement joins TRBV7-8 to TRBJ2-7, with D possibly matching TRBD1 (5 bases). With 2 bases removed from V and 1 base from J, the gap between germline ends came to 15 bases. The CDR3 covers 16 residues. CDR1 is SGHVS, CDR2 FQNEAQ, per germline.